This T cell receptor (beta chain) was recorded in a study of post-analysis software for immune sequencing data. Study observations and caveats: Patients showed TRBV5-6, TRBV5-1 and TRBV20-1 among five TRBV segments more frequent than in controls. Controls significantly exceeded multiple sclerosis patients in normalized Chao1 diversity.

CDR3 length: 14 amino acids. Trimming removed 4 bases at V and 0 bases at J, with 10 bases between. In germline, CDR1 is MDHEN, CDR2 SYDVKM. TCR beta cDNA libraries included unique molecular identifiers. Each batch of about 0.9 to 10 million T cells produced roughly 0.5 million cDNA molecules. MiXCR, applied by TCRdb to the PCR reads, yields one record per CDR3 protein. The table has about 540,000 distinct CDR3 sequences, 34% seen once. To note about this clonotype: Its antigen remains unidentified.

The clonotype comes from a girl younger than 18 with multiple sclerosis. The chain recombines TRBV28 with TRBJ2-7; D remains unclear. The sample taken for sequencing was blood. As DNA, the CDR3 is TGTGCCAGCAGTTCCATCCTTAGCTCCTACGAGCAGTACTTC. Translation: CASSSILSSYEQYF.